This T cell receptor (beta chain) was obtained from a study of human CD8 memory T cell subsets. General study findings and limits: Of all T cell receptor chains, just the beta chains were sequenced in this study. Chao1 estimates suggested stem-like memory T cells exceeded precursor exhausted T cells in diversity. Clonotypes that made up the stem-like memory T cell repertoire overlapped minimally with the precursor exhausted T cell repertoire.

About this clonotype itself: Its antigen is currently unknown.

Researchers made TCR beta libraries via UMI-labeled 5' RACE. TCRdb re-called the 5' RACE reads and catalogs CDR3 proteins one per entry, DNA excluded. This listing includes 4,500 to 7,000 distinct CDR3 sequences. CD8+ T cells were isolated by negative magnetic selection. The length of the CDR3 is 14 residues. From germline, CDR1 is MNHEY and CDR2 SMNVEV (reference sequence). This rearrangement joins TRBV27 to TRBJ1-5. The sample comprised CD8+ effector memory T cells (TEM) sorted from PBMCs. Subset defined: effector memory CD8 T cells, CCR7- CD45RO+ CD95+. This TCR was recovered from a human donor in good health. The CDR3 region is CASSPFGGNQPQHF.